These 9 T cell receptor beta chains came from one sample sequenced in a study of blood T cell repertoires in COVID-19. Here immunoSEQ multiplex PCR was the method, and the copy in TCRdb shows in-frame clones only, minus some. The table has about 170,000 clones, about four fifths seen once. Sequenced input: peripheral blood. These receptors were taken from a woman of 80 years or more with acute or convalescent COVID-19.

The rearrangement uses TRBV13 and TRBJ2-1, with 8 bases matching TRBD2. This CDR3 region has 16 residues. The V gene's germline CDR1 is PRHDT and CDR2 FYEKMQ (reference sequence). The V gene end was trimmed by 3 bases and the J gene end by 8 bases; junction bases not matched to a gene: 12. The CDR3: CASSLTGTRGVDEQFF. DNA for the CDR3: TGTGCCAGCAGCTTGACCGGGACTAGGGGAGTGGATGAGCAGTTCTTC.

The chain recombines TRBV18 with TRBJ1-3; TRBD1 might be the D (5 bases). This CDR3 contains 15 residues. The ends were cut back, 5 bases at V and 2 bases at J, with 13 bases in the middle. CDR1 is KGHSH, CDR2 LQKENI, per germline. CDR3 sequence: CASSASTETGNTIYF. CDR3 nucleotides: TGTGCCAGCTCAGCCTCGACAGAAACTGGAAACACCATATATTTT.

Of note for this clone: Other nucleotide sequences in the sample specify the same CDR3. The chain has TRBV3-1 (or the pseudogene TRBV3-2) and TRBJ2-7, with 8 bases fitting TRBD2. Germline trimming cut 2 bases from V and 3 bases from J; bases unmatched to any gene: 3. The CDR3 contains 14 residues. From germline, CDR1 is LGHDT and CDR2 YNNKEL (reference sequence). The CDR3 is CASSQPGGDYEQYF. CDR3 nucleotide sequence: TGTGCCAGCAGCCAACCCGGGGGGGACTACGAGCAGTACTTC.

The chain uses TRBV5-8 and TRBJ2-1; TRBD1 is a possible D gene (6 bases). V was pared by 7 bases and J by 10 bases, with 18 bases between. CDR3 length equals 13 residues. CDR1 and CDR2 (germline): SGHTS, YDEGEE. The CDR3 bases are TGTGCCAGCGGCAGGGTTAGGGGGACAGAGCAGTTCTTC. Translating it yields CASGRVRGTEQFF.

This clone was observed a single time. A junction end diverges from the germline sequence, so it may reflect a read error. The chain employs TRBV7-8 and TRBJ2-7; 7 bases fit TRBD1. Per germline, CDR1 SGHVS and CDR2 FQNEAQ. There are 13 residues in the CDR3. This CDR3 reads CASSLASSTGRDF. In nucleotides, the CDR3 is TGTGCCAGCAGCTTAGCCTCTTCGACAGGGAGAGACTTC.

This chain connects TRBV9 to TRBJ2-1; the D gene is possibly TRBD2 (5 bases). Between the trimmed V and J ends, which lost 4 bases and 10 bases, there was a span of 18 bases. The CDR3 has 14 residues. CDR1 and CDR2 (germline): SGDLS, YYNGEE. CDR3 in amino acids: CASSTVSEVGEQFF. The CDR3 DNA reads as TGTGCCAGCAGCACCGTTTCGGAGGTTGGGGAGCAGTTCTTC.

This sequence joins TRBV9 and TRBJ1-1; D is unresolved. This CDR3 spans 13 amino acids. CDR1 is SGDLS and CDR2 is YYNGEE in the germline V gene. V lost 4 bases to trimming and J lost 0 bases, with 7 bases between them. This CDR3 is CASSFQVNTEAFF. Written as DNA, the CDR3 is TGTGCCAGCAGCTTCCAGGTGAACACTGAAGCTTTCTTT. The whole variable domain, remainder taken from reference TRBV9 and TRBJ1-1, is DSGVTQTPKHLITATGQRVTLRCSPRSGDLSVYWYQQSLDQGLQFLIQYYNGEERAKGNILERFSAQQFPDLHSELNLSSLELGDSALYFCASSFQVNTEAFFGQGTRLTVV.

The genes are TRBV6-2 or TRBV6-3 and TRBJ2-2; the match to TRBD2 covers 8 bases. V was clipped by 0 bases and J by 2 bases; unmatched bases: 8. The V gene's germline CDR1 is MNHEY and CDR2 SVGEGT. CDR3 length: 18 amino acids. In nucleotides, the CDR3 is TGTGCCAGCAGTTACTCGACGGGAGGGGCCCAAAACACCGGGGAGCTGTTTTTT. It translates to CASSYSTGGAQNTGELFF.

The rearrangement links TRBV20-1 to TRBJ2-3, with 11 bases matching TRBD2. The CDR3 runs 15 residues. Germline values: CDR1 DFQATT, CDR2 SNEGSKA (reference sequence). With 3 bases clipped from V and 2 bases from J, the junction kept 4 bases outside the gene matches. The CDR3 is CSASNSGRATDTQYF. For the CDR3, the DNA is TGCAGTGCTAGTAATAGCGGGAGGGCCACAGATACGCAGTATTTT.